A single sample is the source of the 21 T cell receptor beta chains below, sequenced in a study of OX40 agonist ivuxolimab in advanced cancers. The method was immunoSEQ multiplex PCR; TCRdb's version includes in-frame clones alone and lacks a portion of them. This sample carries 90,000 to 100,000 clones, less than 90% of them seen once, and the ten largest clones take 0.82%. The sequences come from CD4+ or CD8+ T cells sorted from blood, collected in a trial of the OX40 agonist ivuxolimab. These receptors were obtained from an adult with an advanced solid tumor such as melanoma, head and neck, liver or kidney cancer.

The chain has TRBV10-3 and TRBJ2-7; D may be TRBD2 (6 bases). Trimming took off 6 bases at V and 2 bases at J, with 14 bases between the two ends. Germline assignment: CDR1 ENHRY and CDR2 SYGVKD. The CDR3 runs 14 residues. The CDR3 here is CAISKEGITYEQYV. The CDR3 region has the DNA TGTGCCATCAGCAAGGAGGGGATCACCTACGAGCAGTACGTC.

The CDR3 here is CASSYSTRQGYGYTF. CDR3 DNA sequence: TGTGCCAGCAGTTACTCGACCAGGCAGGGGTATGGCTACACCTTC. This sequence joins TRBV6-5 and TRBJ1-2, with TRBD1 as a possible D gene (6 bases). In germline, CDR1 is MNHEY, CDR2 SVGAGI. This CDR3 has 15 amino acids. Trimming stripped 0 bases from V and 5 bases from J, with 13 bases between.

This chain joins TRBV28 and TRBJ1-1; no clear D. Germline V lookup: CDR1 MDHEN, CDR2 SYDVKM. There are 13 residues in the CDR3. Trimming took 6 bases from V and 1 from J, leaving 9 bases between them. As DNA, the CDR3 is TGTGCCAGCAGCTGGACTGAGAACACTGAAGCTTTCTTT. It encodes CASSWTENTEAFF.

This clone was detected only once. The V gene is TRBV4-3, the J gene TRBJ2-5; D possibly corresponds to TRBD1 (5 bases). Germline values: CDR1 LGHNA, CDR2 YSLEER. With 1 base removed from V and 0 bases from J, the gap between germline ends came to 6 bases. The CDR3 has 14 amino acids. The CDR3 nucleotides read TGCGCCAGCAGCCAAGGACAGTACCAAGAGACCCAGTACTTC. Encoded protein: CASSQGQYQETQYF.

The CDR3 DNA reads TGCGCCAGCTCCCCCTCGGCAACTGGAGCTAACTATGGCTACACCTTC. Protein sequence: CASSPSATGANYGYTF. J is TRBJ1-2 and V is TRBV5-1, with D unclear. V was clipped by 7 bases and J by 0 bases, with 19 bases between them. Germline-derived CDR1 and CDR2 are SGHRS and YFSETQ. This CDR3 spans 16 amino acids.

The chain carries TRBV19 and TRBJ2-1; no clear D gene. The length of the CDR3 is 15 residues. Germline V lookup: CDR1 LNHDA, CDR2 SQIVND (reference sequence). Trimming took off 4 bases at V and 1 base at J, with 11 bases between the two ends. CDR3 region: CASSSSTRSYNEQFF. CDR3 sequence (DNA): TGTGCCAGTAGTAGTAGCACCCGGTCCTACAATGAGCAGTTCTTC.

CDR3 sequence (DNA): TGTGCCAGTAGTCCCGGTATGGGGCGGGTGAACACTGAAGCTTTCTTT. As protein: CASSPGMGRVNTEAFF. The rearrangement links TRBV19 to TRBJ1-1; tentative D call: TRBD1 (5 bases). The CDR3 is made up of 16 amino acids. V was clipped by 5 bases and J by 0 bases, with 16 bases between them. Germline V gene sequence: CDR1 LNHDA, CDR2 SQIVND (reference sequence).

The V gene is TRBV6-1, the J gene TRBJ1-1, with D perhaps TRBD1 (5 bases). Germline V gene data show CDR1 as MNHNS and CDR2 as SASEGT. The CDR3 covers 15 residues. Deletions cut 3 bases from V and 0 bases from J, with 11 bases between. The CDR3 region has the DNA TGTGCCAGCAGTGACCCGGGGCTAATGAACACTGAAGCTTTCTTT. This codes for CASSDPGLMNTEAFF.

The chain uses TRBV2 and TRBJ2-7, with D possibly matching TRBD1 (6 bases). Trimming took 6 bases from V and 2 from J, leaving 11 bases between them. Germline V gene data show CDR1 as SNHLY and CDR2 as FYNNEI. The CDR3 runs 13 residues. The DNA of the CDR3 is TGTGCCAGCAGACAGACAGGCGCCTACGAGCAGTACTTC. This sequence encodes CASRQTGAYEQYF.

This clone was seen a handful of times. The CDR3 bases are TGTGCCAGCAGTTACTCGCCGGCAGGGCGAACCGGGGAGCTGTTTTTT. This gives the protein CASSYSPAGRTGELFF. This chain links TRBV6-5 with TRBJ2-2; maybe TRBD1 (5 bases). Germline V CDR1 and CDR2: MNHEY, SVGAGI. This CDR3 comprises 16 residues. The V and J ends lost 0 bases and 5 bases respectively, with 13 bases between them.

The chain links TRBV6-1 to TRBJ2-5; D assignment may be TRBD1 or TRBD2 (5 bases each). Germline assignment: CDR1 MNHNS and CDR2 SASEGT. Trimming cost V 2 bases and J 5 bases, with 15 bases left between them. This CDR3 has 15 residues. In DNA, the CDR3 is TGTGCCAGCAGTGAACTGGGACGTCTAGGGGAGACCCAGTACTTC. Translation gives CASSELGRLGETQYF.

In DNA form, the CDR3 reads TGTGCCAGCAGTGAACTAGGAGCGGGAGACGAGCAGTACGTC. This sequence encodes CASSELGAGDEQYV. V usage is TRBV6-1 and J usage is TRBJ2-7, with 8 positions matching TRBD2. CDR1 is MNHNS, CDR2 SASEGT, per germline. The CDR3 is made up of 14 amino acids. The ends lost 2 bases at V and 5 bases at J; junction bases unmatched: 5.

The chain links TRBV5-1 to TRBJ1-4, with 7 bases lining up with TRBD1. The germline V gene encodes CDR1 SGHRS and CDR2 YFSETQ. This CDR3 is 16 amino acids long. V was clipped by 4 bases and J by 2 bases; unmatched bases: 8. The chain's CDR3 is CASSARQGATNEKLFF. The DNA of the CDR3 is TGCGCCAGCAGCGCGCGACAGGGTGCGACTAATGAAAAACTGTTTTTT.

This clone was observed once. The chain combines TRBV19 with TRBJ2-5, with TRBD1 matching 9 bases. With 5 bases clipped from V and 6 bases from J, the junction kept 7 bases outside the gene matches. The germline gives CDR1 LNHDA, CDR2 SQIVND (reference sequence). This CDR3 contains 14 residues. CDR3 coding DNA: TGTGCCAGTAGTCCCGGGACAGGGAGGCAGACCCAGTACTTC. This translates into CASSPGTGRQTQYF.

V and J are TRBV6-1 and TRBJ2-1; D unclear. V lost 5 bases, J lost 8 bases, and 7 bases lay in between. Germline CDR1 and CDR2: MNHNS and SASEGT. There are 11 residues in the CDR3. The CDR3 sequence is CASSNADEQFF. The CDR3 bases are TGTGCCAGCAGTAACGCCGATGAGCAGTTCTTC.

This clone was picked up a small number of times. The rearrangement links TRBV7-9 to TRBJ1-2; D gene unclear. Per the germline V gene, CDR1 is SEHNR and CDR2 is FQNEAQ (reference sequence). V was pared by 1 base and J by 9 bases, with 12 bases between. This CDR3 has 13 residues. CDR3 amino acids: CASSLEGGSSYTF. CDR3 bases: TGTGCCAGCAGCTTAGAGGGAGGCTCGAGCTACACCTTC.

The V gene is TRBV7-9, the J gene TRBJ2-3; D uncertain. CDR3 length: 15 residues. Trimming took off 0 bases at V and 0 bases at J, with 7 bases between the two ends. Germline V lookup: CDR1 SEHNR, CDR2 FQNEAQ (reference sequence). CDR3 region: CASSLAPISTDTQYF. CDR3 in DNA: TGTGCCAGCAGCTTAGCGCCTATCAGCACAGATACGCAGTATTTT.

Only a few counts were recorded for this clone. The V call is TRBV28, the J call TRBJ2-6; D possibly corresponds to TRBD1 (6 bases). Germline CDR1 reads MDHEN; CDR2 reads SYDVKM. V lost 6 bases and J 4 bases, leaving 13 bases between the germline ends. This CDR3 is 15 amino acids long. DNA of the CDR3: TGTGCCAGCAGGCAACAGGGTAGCGGGGCCAACGTCCTGACTTTC. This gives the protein CASRQQGSGANVLTF.

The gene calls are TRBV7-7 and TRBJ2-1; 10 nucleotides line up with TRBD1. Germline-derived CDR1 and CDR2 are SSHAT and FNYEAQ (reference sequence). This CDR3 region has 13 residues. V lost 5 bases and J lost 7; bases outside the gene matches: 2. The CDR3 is CASSADRGNEQFF. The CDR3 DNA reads TGTGCCAGCAGCGCGGACAGGGGGAATGAGCAGTTCTTC.

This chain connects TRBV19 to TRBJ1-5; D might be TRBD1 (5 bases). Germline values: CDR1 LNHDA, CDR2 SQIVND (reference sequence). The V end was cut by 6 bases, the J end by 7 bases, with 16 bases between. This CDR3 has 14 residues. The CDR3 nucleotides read TGTGCCAGTAGAGCCCCAGGGATTGGACAGCCCCAGCATTTT. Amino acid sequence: CASRAPGIGQPQHF.

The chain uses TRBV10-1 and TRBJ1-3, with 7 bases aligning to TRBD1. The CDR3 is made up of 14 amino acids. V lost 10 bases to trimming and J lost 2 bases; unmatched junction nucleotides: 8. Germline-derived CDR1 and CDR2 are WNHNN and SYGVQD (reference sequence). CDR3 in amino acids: CANHRGSAGNTIYF. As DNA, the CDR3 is TGCGCCAACCACAGGGGTTCGGCTGGAAACACCATATATTTT.